The clone carrying this T cell receptor (beta chain) was detected once. Its antigen is not identified. Produced via immunoSEQ multiplex PCR; TCRdb's table is partial and in-frame only. Seen here are more than 30,000 clones, 90% observed once, and the top ten hold less than 25%. This sample is part of a study of a mutant IDH1 vaccine in newly diagnosed glioma. Time point meaning: week 11, during vaccination. The vaccine gave 300 ug of a 20-mer mutant IDH1 peptide subcutaneously per dose. Germline V gene sequence: CDR1 LGHNA, CDR2 YNFKEQ. After removal of 7 bases from V and 5 bases from J, the junction contained 2 bases not matched to a gene. CDR3 length: 13 amino acids.

The rearrangement uses TRBV4-2 and TRBJ2-2; 9 nucleotides line up with TRBD2. Source: PBMCs, taken from a glioma patient whose treatment included an IDH1 peptide vaccine. The sequence came from a young man with glioma. The CDR3 region has the DNA TGTGCCAGCAAGCTAGCGGGAACCGGGGAGCTGTTTTTT. Translated, it gives CASKLAGTGELFF.